The sequence of this T cell receptor beta chain was determined in a study of T cell responses to AZD1222 COVID-19 vaccine. Study-wide findings and caveats: Of the AZD1222 recipients, only 5 to 7 were seropositive at baseline. Donors in the cohort were predominantly white British and more often female, and clonal diversity was possibly underestimated. There were repertoire samples only from the period after the peak T cell response.

The CDR3 is made up of 17 amino acids. Produced via immunoSEQ multiplex PCR; TCRdb's table is partial and in-frame only. Counted here are 160,000 or so clones, more than 85% occurring once; the ten biggest clones make up more than 6.5%. In the case of this clone: Its antigen remains unidentified.

The rearrangement links TRBV1 to TRBJ2-5; the table's D call of TRBD2 was not tested on the DNA. TRBV1 is designated a pseudogene. This clonotype was sampled from an adult who had recovered from COVID-19. The material was peripheral blood, obtained after recovery from COVID-19. The CDR3 bases are TGCACCAGCAGCCAGGGGACTAGCGGGGGCATAGGGGAGACCCAGTACTTC. This codes for CTSSQGTSGGIGETQYF.